This TCR beta chain was recovered during a study of CD8 T cells in ankylosing spondylitis. In making TCR beta libraries, quantitative 5'-RACE with molecular barcodes was used. Each CDR3 protein gets one entry after TCRdb re-called the 5' RACE reads with MiXCR. The sample yields a few hundred thousand distinct CDR3 sequences, 15% to 20% seen once. There are 16 residues in the CDR3. V was trimmed by 6 bases and J by 1 base, leaving 18 bases between them. The V gene's germline CDR1 is LGHNA and CDR2 YNFKEQ. Broader study findings: Those disease-linked clones were CD8+; they were also relatively rare in peripheral blood. Made up of about eight highly homologous variants, a TCR beta motif appeared characteristic of ankylosing spondylitis blood. Previously reported in reactive arthritis synovial fluid and blood were some of the motif variants.

As to this clonotype: Its antigen remains unidentified.

This TCR was recovered from a male donor with ankylosing spondylitis or in good health (not recorded which). The sequenced sample consisted of blood, either unsorted or a sorted T cell fraction (not recorded which). The J gene is TRBJ1-1, the V gene TRBV4-2; D remains ambiguous. The CDR3 sequence: CASRQQEAASNTEAFF. CDR3 nucleotides: TGTGCCAGCAGACAACAAGAGGCAGCCTCGAACACTGAAGCTTTCTTT.